What follows is one T cell receptor beta chain and its context. Its matching antigen is unknown. This entry is derived from a study of T-cell reconstitution after alpha-beta-depleted transplantation in children. Study results and limitations: Recipient T cells and thymic progenitors that survived were the source of the high TCRbeta diversity seen at day 60 in some patients. A year had passed since transplant, and T-cell counts and diversity by then came mostly from newly produced T cells.

The CDR3 runs to 12 residues. CDR1 LNHDA and CDR2 SQIVND come from the germline V gene (reference sequence). Trimming removed 8 bases from V and 8 bases from J; junction bases left unmatched: 8. Unique molecular identifiers were incorporated during preparation of the TCRbeta library. One entry per CDR3 protein, called by TCRdb with MiXCR from the PCR reads. The sample shows about 500,000 distinct CDR3 sequences, about an eighth of them seen only once. Material: PBMCs, mostly from graft donor cells, obtained 180 days after TCRalphabeta/CD19-depleted stem cell transplant. The genes are TRBV19 and TRBJ1-2; 7 nucleotides line up with TRBD1. The TCR originated in a female patient between 2 and 15 years old who had a stem cell transplant for aplastic anemia, so the T cells may come from the graft donor. CDR3 sequence: CASLRQGGGYTF. Here the CDR3 DNA reads TGTGCCAGTCTAAGACAGGGTGGAGGCTACACCTTC.